This TCR beta chain was obtained from a study of blood T cells in healthy people across ages. General study results and limits: Possibly confounding the expanded clonotype changes was the fact that donor CMV status was unknown.

To note about this clonotype: Its antigen is still unknown.

Trimming took off 3 bases at V and 4 bases at J, with 12 bases between the two ends. The CDR3 length is 14 residues. Germline V gene data show CDR1 as LGHNA and CDR2 as YSLEER. Through a sample-barcoded 5' primer and a J-beta primer mix, a second PCR was run for 7 to 11 cycles. Every cDNA molecule carried a tag from a template-switch adaptor bearing 12 random nucleotides. Each CDR3 protein gets one entry after TCRdb re-called the 5' RACE reads with MiXCR. The profile shows about 1.4 million distinct CDR3 sequences, approximately 59% of them singletons. The specimen was blood. The clonotype originates from a man between 18 and 35 years old in good health. The chain joins TRBV4-3 to TRBJ1-2; perhaps TRBD1 as D (6 bases). CDR3 region: CASSHLTGSYGYTF. The CDR3 DNA sequence: TGCGCCAGCAGCCACTTGACAGGAAGCTATGGCTACACCTTC.